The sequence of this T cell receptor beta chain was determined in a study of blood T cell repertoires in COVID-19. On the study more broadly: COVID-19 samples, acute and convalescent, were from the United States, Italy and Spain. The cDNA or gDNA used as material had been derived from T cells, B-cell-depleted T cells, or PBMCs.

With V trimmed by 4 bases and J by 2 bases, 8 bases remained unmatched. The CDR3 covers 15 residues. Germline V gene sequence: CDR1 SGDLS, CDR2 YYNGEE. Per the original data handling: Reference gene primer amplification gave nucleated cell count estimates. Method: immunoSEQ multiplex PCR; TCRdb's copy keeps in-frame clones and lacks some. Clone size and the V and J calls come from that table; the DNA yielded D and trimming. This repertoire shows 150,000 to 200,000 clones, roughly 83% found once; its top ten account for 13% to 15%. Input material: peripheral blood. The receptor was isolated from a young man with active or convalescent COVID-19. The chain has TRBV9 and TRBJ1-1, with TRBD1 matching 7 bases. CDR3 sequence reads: CASSSRTGPNTEAFF. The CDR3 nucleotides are TGTGCCAGCAGCTCCCGGACAGGACCAAACACTGAAGCTTTCTTT.